This T cell receptor (beta chain) derives from a study of T-cell memory formation after mild COVID-19. MiXCR, applied by TCRdb to the 5' RACE reads, yields one record per CDR3 protein. This sample carries 350,000 to 450,000 distinct CDR3 sequences, about 24% of them seen once, and the ten largest clones take 8.5% to 9%. Concerning this clonotype itself: Its antigen is not identified.

Study observations and caveats: Contracting CD4+ clones lay largely in CM and EM, with CD8+ ones residing in EMRA.

This receptor was identified in an adult woman who had mild COVID-19 (a few samples of this study predate the infection). Cell type and time point are not known. Sequencing input: PBMCs or a T cell subset sorted from them (not recorded which).

For the CDR3, the DNA is TGCGCCAGCAGCCGAGCAAGGGAGTGGCAGCCCCAGCATTTT. Translated: CASSRAREWQPQHF. The chain joins TRBV4-1 to TRBJ1-5; D is uncertain. CDR3 size: 14 residues. CDR1 is MGHRA and CDR2 is YSYEKL in the germline V gene. The V gene lost 4 bases and the J gene lost 7 bases, with 14 bases spanning the gap.